The 13 T cell receptor beta chains listed next were all sequenced from one sample in a study of blood T cell repertoires in COVID-19 (dated by TCRdb to about 2020). Library preparation was by the immunoSEQ multiplex PCR assay. TCRdb mirrors the immuneACCESS table, restricted to in-frame sequences. Some clones are absent from its copies; in checked studies, under half trace to an unresolved V gene, and the reason for the others is unknown. The sample yields 100,000 or so clones; around four fifths were counted once. The ten largest account for around 11% of the sample. Sequencing used peripheral blood. The source of these receptors is a woman in her sixties or seventies with active or convalescent COVID-19.

J is TRBJ1-2 and V is TRBV2, with D possibly matching TRBD1 (6 bases). The CDR3 has 15 residues. Germline CDR1 reads SNHLY; CDR2 reads FYNNEI. V was clipped by 4 bases and J by 2 bases, with 14 bases between them. The chain's CDR3 is CASSGRQVENYGYTF. The DNA of the CDR3 is TGTGCCAGCAGTGGAAGACAGGTTGAGAACTATGGCTACACCTTC.

This rearrangement joins TRBV10-3 to TRBJ1-3; D may be TRBD1 (6 bases). Germline CDR1 reads ENHRY; CDR2 reads SYGVKD. The CDR3 is 16 amino acids. V lost 10 bases and J lost 10, with 29 bases in between. For the CDR3, the DNA is TGTGCCACCGAACCACAGGGAGCAGGTTTGAGTGGGACCATATATTTT. Protein product: CATEPQGAGLSGTIYF.

This clone was recorded a few times. This chain connects TRBV7-2 to TRBJ1-2, with D maybe TRBD1 (6 bases). Germline V gene data show CDR1 as SGHTA and CDR2 as FQGNSA. CDR3 length equals 15 residues. Between the trimmed V and J ends, which lost 5 bases and 4 bases, there was a span of 17 bases. The CDR3 DNA is TGTGCCAGCAGCCCTGTCAGGGGCTCACTCTATGGCTACACCTTC. It specifies CASSPVRGSLYGYTF.

The V and J genes are TRBV28 and TRBJ2-7, with 7 bases that match TRBD2. Germline-derived CDR1 and CDR2 are MDHEN and SYDVKM. The V segment lost 3 bases and the J segment 0 bases; nucleotides outside the gene matches: 14. CDR3 size: 18 residues. The CDR3 loop reads CASSLGGGLKRSSYEQYF. In nucleotides, the CDR3 is TGTGCCAGCAGTTTGGGGGGAGGGTTAAAAAGGAGCTCCTACGAGCAGTACTTC.

This chain joins TRBV6-2 or TRBV6-3 and TRBJ2-6, with 9 bases identical to TRBD1. The trim removed 0 bases at V and 4 bases at J, leaving 10 bases unmatched. This CDR3 has 19 amino acids. The germline CDR1 and CDR2 sequences are MNHEY and SVGEGT. This CDR3 is CASSYSPQQGARGANVLTF. The CDR3 DNA reads TGTGCCAGCAGTTACTCGCCTCAACAGGGGGCGCGCGGGGCCAACGTCCTGACTTTC.

This clone was recorded once. The chain joins TRBV6-5 to TRBJ1-3; D may be TRBD1 (5 bases). CDR1 and CDR2 (germline): MNHEY, SVGAGI. V was trimmed by 7 bases and J by 2 bases, leaving 12 bases between them. This CDR3 has 14 residues. CDR3 protein: CASTGGGPGNTIYF. Here the CDR3 DNA reads TGTGCCAGCACCGGGGGGGGTCCTGGAAACACCATATATTTT.

The chain employs TRBV5-5 and TRBJ1-6; 7 bases align to TRBD1. CDR1 is SGHKS, CDR2 YYEKEE, per germline (reference sequence). This CDR3 has 16 amino acids. The V segment lost 4 bases and the J segment 5 bases; nucleotides outside the gene matches: 9. The CDR3 DNA follows: TGTGCCAGCAGCATTGGACCCGGGACAGATAATTCACCCCTCCACTTT. Protein product: CASSIGPGTDNSPLHF.

The chain couples TRBV5-6 to TRBJ2-3, with a weak D call TRBD2 (5 bases). The CDR3 spans 15 residues. The V gene's germline CDR1 is SGHDT and CDR2 YYEEEE. V was clipped by 2 bases and J by 1 base, with 11 bases between them. CDR3 sequence (DNA): TGTGCCAGCAGCTTATCGTGGCGGGGCACAGATACGCAGTATTTT. This gives the protein CASSLSWRGTDTQYF.

This chain connects TRBV7-8 to TRBJ2-5; 8 bases are a match to TRBD1. V lost 5 bases to trimming and J lost 10 bases; unmatched junction nucleotides: 3. Germline V gives CDR1 SGHVS, CDR2 FQNEAQ. The CDR3 has 11 amino acids. This CDR3 is CASSQDRDQYF. CDR3 DNA sequence: TGTGCCAGCAGCCAGGACAGGGACCAGTACTTC.

The chain links TRBV23-1 to TRBJ1-5, with 7 bases that match TRBD1. TRBV23-1 is recorded as an ORF, its role being uncertain. The ends lost 3 bases at V and 7 bases at J; junction bases unmatched: 9. This CDR3 region has 15 residues. The CDR3: CASSHCDRVRQPQHF. CDR3 in DNA: TGCGCCAGCAGTCACTGTGACAGGGTAAGACAGCCCCAGCATTTT.

The gene calls are TRBV5-1 and TRBJ1-1; tentative D call: TRBD1 (5 bases). The germline gives CDR1 SGHRS, CDR2 YFSETQ. The CDR3 sequence is 14 residues long. V lost 0 bases and J 7 bases, leaving 13 bases between the germline ends. The CDR3 coding sequence is TGCGCCAGCAGCTTGGAAGCGGGGGTGAGTGAAGCTTTCTTT. Translating it yields CASSLEAGVSEAFF.

The V gene is TRBV4-1, the J gene TRBJ1-5, with 9 bases matching TRBD1. The CDR3 consists of 15 residues. V lost 6 bases, J lost 5 bases, and 8 bases stayed unmatched. The germline gives CDR1 MGHRA, CDR2 YSYEKL. The CDR3 sequence: CASSITGGEDQPQHF. The CDR3 bases are TGCGCCAGCAGTATCACAGGGGGCGAAGATCAGCCCCAGCATTTT.

The V gene is TRBV11-2, the J gene TRBJ1-1; weak D call: TRBD1 (5 bases). Germline CDR1 SGHAT, CDR2 FQNNGV. Trimming cost V 2 bases and J 1 base, with 14 bases left between them. This CDR3 spans 16 amino acids. The CDR3 here is CASSLRRDLPNTEAFF. In DNA, the CDR3 is TGTGCCAGCAGCTTACGGAGGGACCTTCCGAACACTGAAGCTTTCTTT.